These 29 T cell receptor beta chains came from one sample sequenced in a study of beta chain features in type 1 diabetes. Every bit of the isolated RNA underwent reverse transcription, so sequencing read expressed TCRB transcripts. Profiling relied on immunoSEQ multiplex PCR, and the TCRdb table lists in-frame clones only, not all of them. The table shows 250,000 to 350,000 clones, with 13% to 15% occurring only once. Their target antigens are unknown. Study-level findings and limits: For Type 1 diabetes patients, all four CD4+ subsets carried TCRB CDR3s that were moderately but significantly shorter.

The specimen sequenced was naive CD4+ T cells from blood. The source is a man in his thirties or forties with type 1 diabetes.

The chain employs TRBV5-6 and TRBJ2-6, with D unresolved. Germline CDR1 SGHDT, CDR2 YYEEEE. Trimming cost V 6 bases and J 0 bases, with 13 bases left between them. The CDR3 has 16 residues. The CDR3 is CASTQIQHSGANVLTF. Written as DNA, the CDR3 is TGTGCCAGCACCCAGATACAGCACTCTGGGGCCAACGTCCTGACTTTC.

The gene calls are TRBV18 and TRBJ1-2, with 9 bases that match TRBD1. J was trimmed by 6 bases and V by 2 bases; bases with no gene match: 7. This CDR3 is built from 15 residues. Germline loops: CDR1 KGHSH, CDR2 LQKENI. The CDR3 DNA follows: TGTGCCAGCTCACCAAGGACAGGGGAAGATGATGGCTACACCTTC. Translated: CASSPRTGEDDGYTF. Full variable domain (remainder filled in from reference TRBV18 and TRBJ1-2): NAGVMQNPRHLVRRRGQEARLRCSPMKGHSHVYWYRQLPEEGLKFMVYLQKENIIDESGMPKERFSAEFPKEGPSILRIQQVVRGDSAAYFCASSPRTGEDDGYTFGSGTRLTVV.

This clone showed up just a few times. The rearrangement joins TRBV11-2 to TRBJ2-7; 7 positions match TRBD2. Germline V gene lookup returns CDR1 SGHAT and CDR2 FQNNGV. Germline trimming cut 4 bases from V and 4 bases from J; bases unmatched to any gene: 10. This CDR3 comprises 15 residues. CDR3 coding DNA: TGTGCCAGCAGCTCTCCAGCGGGACGGGGGTACGAGCAGTACTTC. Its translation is CASSSPAGRGYEQYF.

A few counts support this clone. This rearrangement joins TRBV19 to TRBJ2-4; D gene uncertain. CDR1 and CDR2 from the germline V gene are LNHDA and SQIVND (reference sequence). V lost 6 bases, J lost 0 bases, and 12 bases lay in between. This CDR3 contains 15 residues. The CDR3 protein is CASRNPLRAKNIQYF. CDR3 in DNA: TGTGCCAGTAGAAATCCCCTGCGAGCCAAAAACATTCAGTACTTC.

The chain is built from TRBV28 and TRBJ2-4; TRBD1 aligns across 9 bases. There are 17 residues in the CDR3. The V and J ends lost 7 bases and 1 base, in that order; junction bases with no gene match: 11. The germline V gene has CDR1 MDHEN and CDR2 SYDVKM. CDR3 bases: TGTGCCAGCATCCCGGGACAGGGATCGTTCGCCAAAAACATTCAGTACTTC. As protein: CASIPGQGSFAKNIQYF.

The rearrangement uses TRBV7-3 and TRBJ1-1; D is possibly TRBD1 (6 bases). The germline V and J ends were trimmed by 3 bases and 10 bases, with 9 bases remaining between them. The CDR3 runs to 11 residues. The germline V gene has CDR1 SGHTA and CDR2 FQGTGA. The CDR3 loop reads CASSLRGPAFF. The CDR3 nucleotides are TGTGCCAGCAGCTTGCGGGGGCCAGCTTTCTTT.

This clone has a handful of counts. For the CDR3, the DNA is TGCGCCAGCAGCCGCCGGGACAGGGGGCCCAAAAACATTCAGTACTTC. Translation: CASSRRDRGPKNIQYF. J is TRBJ2-4 and V is TRBV4-3; TRBD1 matches 12 bases. The germline gives CDR1 LGHNA, CDR2 YSLEER. Unmatched junction bases numbered 3, after V lost 4 bases and J lost 2 bases. The CDR3 is made up of 16 amino acids.

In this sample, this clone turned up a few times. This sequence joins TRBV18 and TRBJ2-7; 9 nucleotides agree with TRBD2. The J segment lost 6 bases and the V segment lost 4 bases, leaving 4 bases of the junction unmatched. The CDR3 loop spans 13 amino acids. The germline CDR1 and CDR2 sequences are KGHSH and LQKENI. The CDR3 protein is CASSRGTSTEQYF. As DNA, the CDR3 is TGTGCCAGCTCACGGGGGACTAGCACCGAGCAGTACTTC. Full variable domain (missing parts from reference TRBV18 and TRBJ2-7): NAGVMQNPRHLVRRRGQEARLRCSPMKGHSHVYWYRQLPEEGLKFMVYLQKENIIDESGMPKERFSAEFPKEGPSILRIQQVVRGDSAAYFCASSRGTSTEQYFGPGTRLTVT.

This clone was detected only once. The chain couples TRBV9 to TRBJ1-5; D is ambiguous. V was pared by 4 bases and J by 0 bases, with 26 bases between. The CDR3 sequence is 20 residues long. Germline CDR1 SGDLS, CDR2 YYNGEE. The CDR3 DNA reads TGTGCCAGCAGCCTTCTGCTCCGGGATACCGACGGGTATAGCAATCAGCCCCAGCATTTT. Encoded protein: CASSLLLRDTDGYSNQPQHF.

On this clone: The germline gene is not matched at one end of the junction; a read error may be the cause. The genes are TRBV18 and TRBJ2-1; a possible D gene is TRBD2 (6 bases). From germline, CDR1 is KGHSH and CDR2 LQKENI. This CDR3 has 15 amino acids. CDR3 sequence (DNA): TGTGCCAGCTCACCTGCGGGATTCTCCGACAATGAGCAGTTCTTC. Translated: CASSPAGFSDNEQFF.

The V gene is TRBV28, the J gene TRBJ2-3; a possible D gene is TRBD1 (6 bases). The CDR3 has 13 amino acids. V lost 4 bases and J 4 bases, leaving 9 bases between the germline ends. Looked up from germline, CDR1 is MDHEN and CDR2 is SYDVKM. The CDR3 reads CASSSRGPDTQYF. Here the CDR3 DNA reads TGTGCCAGCAGTTCCAGGGGCCCAGATACGCAGTATTTT.

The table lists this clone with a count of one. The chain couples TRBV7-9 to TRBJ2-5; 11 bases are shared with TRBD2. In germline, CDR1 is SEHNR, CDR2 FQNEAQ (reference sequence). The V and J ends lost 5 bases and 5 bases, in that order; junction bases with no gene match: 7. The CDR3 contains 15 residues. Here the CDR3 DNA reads TGTGCCAGCAGCCGTGGACTAGCGGGTAGCGAGACCCAGTACTTC. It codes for CASSRGLAGSETQYF.

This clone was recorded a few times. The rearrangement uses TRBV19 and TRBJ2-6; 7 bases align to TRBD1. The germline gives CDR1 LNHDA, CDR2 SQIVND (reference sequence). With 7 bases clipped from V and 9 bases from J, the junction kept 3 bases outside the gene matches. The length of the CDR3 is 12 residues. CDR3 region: CASMTGINVLTF. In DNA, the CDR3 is TGTGCCAGTATGACAGGGATCAACGTCCTGACTTTC.

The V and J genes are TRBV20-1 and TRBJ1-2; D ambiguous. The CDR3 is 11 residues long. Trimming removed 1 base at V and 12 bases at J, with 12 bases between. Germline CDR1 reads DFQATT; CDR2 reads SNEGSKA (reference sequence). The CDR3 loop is CSARAIRMDTF. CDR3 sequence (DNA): TGCAGTGCTAGAGCCATCAGGATGGACACCTTC.

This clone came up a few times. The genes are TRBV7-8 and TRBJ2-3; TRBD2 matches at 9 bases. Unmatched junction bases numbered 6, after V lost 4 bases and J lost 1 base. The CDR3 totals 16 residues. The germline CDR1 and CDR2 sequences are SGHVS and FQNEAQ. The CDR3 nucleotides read TGTGCCAGCAGCTCGACCCGGACTAGCGGCACAGATACGCAGTATTTT. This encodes CASSSTRTSGTDTQYF. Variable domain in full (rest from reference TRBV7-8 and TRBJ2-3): GAGVSQSPRYKVAKRGQDVALRCDPISGHVSLFWYQQALGQGPEFLTYFQNEAQLDKSGLPSDRFFAERPEGSVSTLKIQRTQQEDSAVYLCASSSTRTSGTDTQYFGPGTRLTVL.

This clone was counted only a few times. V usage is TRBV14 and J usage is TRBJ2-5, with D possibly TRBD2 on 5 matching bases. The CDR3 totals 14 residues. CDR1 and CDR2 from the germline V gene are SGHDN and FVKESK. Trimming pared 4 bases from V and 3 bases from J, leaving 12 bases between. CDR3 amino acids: CASSRPREKETQYF. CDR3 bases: TGTGCCAGCAGCCGCCCTAGGGAGAAAGAGACCCAGTACTTC.

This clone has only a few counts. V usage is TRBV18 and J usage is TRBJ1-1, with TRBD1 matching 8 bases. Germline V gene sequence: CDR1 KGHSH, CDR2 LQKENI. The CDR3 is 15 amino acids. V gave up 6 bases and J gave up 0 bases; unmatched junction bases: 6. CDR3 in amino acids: CASSPRTGLNTEAFF. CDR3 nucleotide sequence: TGTGCCAGCTCCCCTAGGACAGGGTTGAACACTGAAGCTTTCTTT. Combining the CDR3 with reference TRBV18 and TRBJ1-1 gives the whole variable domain NAGVMQNPRHLVRRRGQEARLRCSPMKGHSHVYWYRQLPEEGLKFMVYLQKENIIDESGMPKERFSAEFPKEGPSILRIQQVVRGDSAAYFCASSPRTGLNTEAFFGQGTRLTVV.

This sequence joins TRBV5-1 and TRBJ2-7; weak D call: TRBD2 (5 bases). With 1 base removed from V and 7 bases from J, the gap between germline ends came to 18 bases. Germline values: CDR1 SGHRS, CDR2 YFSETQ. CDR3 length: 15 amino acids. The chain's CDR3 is CASSLMGAQLLEQYF. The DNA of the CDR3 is TGCGCCAGCAGCTTGATGGGAGCCCAACTTTTAGAGCAGTACTTC. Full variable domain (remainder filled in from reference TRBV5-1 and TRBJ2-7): KAGVTQTPRYLIKTRGQQVTLSCSPISGHRSVSWYQQTPGQGLQFLFEYFSETQRNKGNFPGRFSGRQFSNSRSEMNVSTLELGDSALYLCASSLMGAQLLEQYFGPGTRLTVT.

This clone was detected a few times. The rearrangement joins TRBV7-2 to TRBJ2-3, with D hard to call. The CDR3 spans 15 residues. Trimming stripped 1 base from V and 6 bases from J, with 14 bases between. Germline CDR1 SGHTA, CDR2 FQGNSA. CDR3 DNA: TGTGCCAGCAGCTTAGGAGGCGGTAACGGCGATACGCAGTATTTT. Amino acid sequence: CASSLGGGNGDTQYF.

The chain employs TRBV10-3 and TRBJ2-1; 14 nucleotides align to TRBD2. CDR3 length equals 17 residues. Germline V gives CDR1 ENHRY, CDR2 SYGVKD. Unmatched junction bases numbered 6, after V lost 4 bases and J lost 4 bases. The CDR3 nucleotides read TGTGCCATCAGTGCCCTGGGGACTAGCGGGGGTTACAATGAGCAGTTCTTC. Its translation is CAISALGTSGGYNEQFF.

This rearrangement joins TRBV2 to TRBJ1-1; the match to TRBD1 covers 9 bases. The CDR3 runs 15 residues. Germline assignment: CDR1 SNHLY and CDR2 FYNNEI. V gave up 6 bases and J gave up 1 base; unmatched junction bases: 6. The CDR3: CASRGQGMANTEAFF. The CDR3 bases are TGTGCCAGCAGGGGACAGGGTATGGCGAACACTGAAGCTTTCTTT.

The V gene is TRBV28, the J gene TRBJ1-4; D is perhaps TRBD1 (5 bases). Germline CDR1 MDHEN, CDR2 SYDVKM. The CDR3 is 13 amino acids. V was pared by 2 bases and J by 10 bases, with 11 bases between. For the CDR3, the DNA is TGTGCCAGCAGTTTAACGACAGACCGAAAACTGTTTTTT. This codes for CASSLTTDRKLFF. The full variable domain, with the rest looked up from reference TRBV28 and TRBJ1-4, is DVKVTQSSRYLVKRTGEKVFLECVQDMDHENMFWYRQDPGLGLRLIYFSYDVKMKEKGDIPEGYSVSREKKERFSLILESASTNQTSMYLCASSLTTDRKLFFGSGTQLSVL.

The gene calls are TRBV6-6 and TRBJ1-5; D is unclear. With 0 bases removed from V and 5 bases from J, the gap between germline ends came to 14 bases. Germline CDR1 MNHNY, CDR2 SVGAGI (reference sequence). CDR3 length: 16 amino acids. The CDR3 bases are TGTGCCAGCAGTTACTCGAGGGCTAATAGGGATCAGCCCCAGCATTTT. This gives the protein CASSYSRANRDQPQHF.

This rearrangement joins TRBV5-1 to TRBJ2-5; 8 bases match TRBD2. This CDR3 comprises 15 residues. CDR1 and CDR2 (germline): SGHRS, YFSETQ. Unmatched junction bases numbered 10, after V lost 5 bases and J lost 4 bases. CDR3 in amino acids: CASRRRVAGRETQYF. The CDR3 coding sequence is TGCGCCAGCAGGCGTAGGGTAGCGGGAAGAGAGACCCAGTACTTC.

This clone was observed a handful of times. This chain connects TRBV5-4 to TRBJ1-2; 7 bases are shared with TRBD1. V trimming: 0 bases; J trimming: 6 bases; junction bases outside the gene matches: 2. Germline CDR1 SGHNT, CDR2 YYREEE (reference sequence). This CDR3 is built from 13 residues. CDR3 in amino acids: CASSLDRGHGYTF. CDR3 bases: TGTGCCAGCAGCTTGGACAGGGGTCATGGCTACACCTTC.

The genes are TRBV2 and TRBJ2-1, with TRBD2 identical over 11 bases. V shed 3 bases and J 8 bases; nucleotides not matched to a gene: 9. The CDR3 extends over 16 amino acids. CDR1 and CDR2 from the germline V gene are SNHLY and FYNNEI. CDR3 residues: CASSDLRTSGFDEQFF. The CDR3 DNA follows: TGTGCCAGCAGTGATCTAAGGACTAGCGGGTTCGATGAGCAGTTCTTC.

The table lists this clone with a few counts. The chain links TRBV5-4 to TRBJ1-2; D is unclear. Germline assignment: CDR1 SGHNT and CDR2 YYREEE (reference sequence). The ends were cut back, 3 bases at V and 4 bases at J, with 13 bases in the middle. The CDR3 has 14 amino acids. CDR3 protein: CASSSDPSPYGYTF. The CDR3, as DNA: TGTGCCAGCAGCTCAGATCCCTCCCCCTATGGCTACACCTTC.

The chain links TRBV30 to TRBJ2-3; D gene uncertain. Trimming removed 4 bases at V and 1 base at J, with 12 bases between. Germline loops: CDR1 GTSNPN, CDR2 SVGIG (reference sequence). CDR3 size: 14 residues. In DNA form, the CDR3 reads TGTGCCTGGAAAACCAACTCCGGCACAGATACGCAGTATTTT. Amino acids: CAWKTNSGTDTQYF.

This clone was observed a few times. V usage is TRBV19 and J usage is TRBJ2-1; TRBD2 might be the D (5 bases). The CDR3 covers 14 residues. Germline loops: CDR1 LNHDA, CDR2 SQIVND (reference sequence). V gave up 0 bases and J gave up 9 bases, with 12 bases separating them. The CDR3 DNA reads TGTGCCAGTAGTATAGAGGGCCCCGCGGGTGAGCAGTTCTTC. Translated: CASSIEGPAGEQFF.